The 31 T cell receptor beta chains listed next were all sequenced from one sample in a study of T cells in Graves' hyperthyroidism and ophthalmopathy. TCR beta CDR3 regions were amplified from RNA transcripts. The TCR CDR3 first-round RT-PCR relied on the HTBI primer set. Each CDR3 protein gets one entry after TCRdb re-called the multiplex PCR reads with MiXCR. This sample has 75,000 to 100,000 distinct CDR3 sequences; about 51% occur once, and the top ten carry 25% to 30%. Input material: blood. These TCRs come from a woman aged 40 to 50 with Graves' hyperthyroidism.

This rearrangement joins TRBV14 to TRBJ1-2; D perhaps matches TRBD1 (5 bases). Trimming removed 7 bases at V and 4 bases at J, with 13 bases between. CDR1 and CDR2 (germline): SGHDN, FVKESK. CDR3 length equals 13 residues. The CDR3 DNA follows: TGTGCCAGCACATACGGGACGGCCTATGGCTACACCTTC. Translation: CASTYGTAYGYTF.

Worth noting for this clonotype: A much bigger clone sits one base away, suggesting this may be a read error. The V gene is TRBV7-2, the J gene TRBJ2-7; weak D call: TRBD2 (6 bases). The CDR3 covers 15 residues. Looked up from germline, CDR1 is SGHTA and CDR2 is FQGNSA. CDR3 loop: CASSQESRGTYEQHF. CDR3 bases: TGCGCCAGCAGCCAAGAGTCCCGGGGGACCTACGAGCAGCACTTC.

The rearrangement joins TRBV29-1 to TRBJ1-2; 8 bases are a match to TRBD1. In germline, CDR1 is SQVTM, CDR2 ANQGSEA. The CDR3 length is 11 residues. V was clipped by 6 bases and J by 9 bases; unmatched bases: 6. CDR3 coding DNA: TGCAGCGTAGGAACAGGGGGAAGCTACACCTTC. As protein: CSVGTGGSYTF.

DNA of the CDR3: TGTGCCAGCAGCCAAGATAGGGGGAGAGGTGGAGAGACCCAGTACTTC. Its protein product is CASSQDRGRGGETQYF. The chain couples TRBV14 to TRBJ2-5; D is possibly TRBD1 (6 bases). The germline V gene has CDR1 SGHDN and CDR2 FVKESK. V was cut by 0 bases and J by 4 bases, with 15 bases left in between. The CDR3 spans 16 residues.

This sequence joins TRBV6-5 and TRBJ1-3; D is uncertain. Germline CDR1 is MNHEY and CDR2 is SVGAGI. Trimming pared 6 bases from V and 5 bases from J, leaving 17 bases between. The length of the CDR3 is 15 residues. The CDR3 protein is CASSLSPVGRNTIYF. CDR3 nucleotides: TGTGCCAGCAGCTTATCCCCGGTGGGTAGAAACACCATATATTTT.

This clonotype appeared many times. This chain links TRBV4-3 with TRBJ2-7; possible D gene TRBD2, 5 bases. This CDR3 region has 14 residues. Germline-derived CDR1 and CDR2 are LGHNA and YSLEER. With 0 bases removed from V and 4 bases from J, the gap between germline ends came to 10 bases. The CDR3 spells CASSQDSSGYEQYF. For the CDR3, the DNA is TGCGCCAGCAGCCAAGATAGTTCGGGATACGAGCAGTACTTC.

This clonotype was detected ten times or more. The chain recombines TRBV29-1 with TRBJ2-7; 7 positions match TRBD1. The CDR3 loop spans 16 amino acids. Germline lookup yields CDR1 SQVTM and CDR2 ANQGSEA. The V segment lost 0 bases and the J segment 2 bases; nucleotides outside the gene matches: 10. In nucleotides, the CDR3 is TGCAGCGTTGAAGACGGTCGGGACAGTCATCCCTACGAGCAGTACTTC. Its protein product is CSVEDGRDSHPYEQYF.

The chain carries TRBV29-1 and TRBJ2-1; the D is unclear. CDR1 SQVTM and CDR2 ANQGSEA come from the germline V gene. V dropped 7 bases and J dropped 9 bases, with 16 bases sitting between them. The CDR3 contains 12 residues. The CDR3 coding sequence is TGCAGCGCACCGACCGAAGTAGGTGAGCAGTTCTTC. This sequence encodes CSAPTEVGEQFF.

On this clonotype: The CDR3 does not close with the conserved phenylalanine or tryptophan, likely indicating a read error. No DNA is shown, since the ends of the CDR3 on it are uncertain; the CDR3 is the one TCRdb lists. The rearrangement links TRBV2 to TRBJ1-5; the D call TRBD1 from the table was never checked on the DNA. Germline CDR1 reads SNHLY; CDR2 reads FYNNEI. Termini included, the CDR3 measures 9 amino acids. The CDR3 region is CASRRTGGT.

The chain links TRBV29-1 to TRBJ1-2, with 8 nucleotides matching TRBD1. The germline V gene has CDR1 SQVTM and CDR2 ANQGSEA. This CDR3 is built from 12 residues. The ends lost 6 bases at V and 8 bases at J; junction bases unmatched: 8. As DNA, the CDR3 is TGCAGCGTAGGAACAGGGGGAGGCGGCTACACCTTC. This encodes CSVGTGGGGYTF. The full variable domain, rest sourced from reference TRBV29-1 and TRBJ1-2, is SAVISQKPSRDICQRGTSLTIQCQVDSQVTMMFWYRQQPGQSLTLIATANQGSEATYESGFVIDKFPISRPNLTFSTLTVSNMSPEDSSIYLCSVGTGGGGYTFGSGTRLTVV.

This clonotype was seen at least ten times. The chain couples TRBV4-1 to TRBJ2-7, with 10 bases matching TRBD1. The CDR3 totals 14 residues. Germline trimming cut 3 bases from V and 3 bases from J; bases unmatched to any gene: 2. Germline V gene sequence: CDR1 MGHRA, CDR2 YSYEKL. DNA for the CDR3: TGCGCCAGCAGCCAGGACAGGGGGTACTACGAGCAGTACTTC. Translating it yields CASSQDRGYYEQYF.

The chain couples TRBV20-1 to TRBJ2-5, with 8 bases identical to TRBD2. The CDR3 is 15 residues long. The V and J ends lost 5 bases and 6 bases, in that order; junction bases with no gene match: 14. Germline loops: CDR1 DFQATT, CDR2 SNEGSKA (reference sequence). CDR3 amino acids: CSARKDLAGTKTQYF. CDR3 sequence (DNA): TGCAGTGCTCGAAAGGACCTAGCGGGTACGAAGACCCAGTACTTC.

This clonotype was seen at least ten times. The CDR3 bases are TGTGCCAGCAGTGGCGGGACAGGGTACTATGGCTACACCTTC. It yields the protein CASSGGTGYYGYTF. The gene calls are TRBV25-1 and TRBJ1-2; TRBD1 matches at 9 bases. The CDR3 is made up of 14 amino acids. Per the germline V gene, CDR1 is MGHDK and CDR2 is SYGVNS. V lost 4 bases and J lost 3; bases outside the gene matches: 3.

This clonotype was seen at least ten times. This chain joins TRBV20-1 and TRBJ2-7; 10 bases are shared with TRBD2. The V and J ends lost 4 bases and 4 bases, in that order; junction bases with no gene match: 10. This CDR3 has 15 amino acids. Germline CDR1 reads DFQATT; CDR2 reads SNEGSKA (reference sequence). CDR3 in amino acids: CSATLGLAGAYEQYF. In DNA, the CDR3 is TGCAGTGCTACCCTAGGGCTAGCGGGAGCGTACGAGCAGTACTTC.

The chain links TRBV5-1 to TRBJ1-5; 11 positions match TRBD1. The V and J ends lost 2 bases and 3 bases, in that order; junction bases with no gene match: 4. Germline V gives CDR1 SGHRS, CDR2 YFSETQ. The CDR3 has 16 residues. The CDR3, as DNA: TGCGCCAGCAGCTTCGGACAGGGGGCTATCAATCAGCCCCAGCATTTT. As protein: CASSFGQGAINQPQHF.

Only one count was recorded for this clonotype. The chain employs TRBV11-1 and TRBJ1-1; D is unresolved. With 4 bases removed from V and 1 base from J, the gap between germline ends came to 7 bases. CDR1 is SGHAT, CDR2 FQDESV, per germline (reference sequence). The CDR3 is made up of 13 amino acids. CDR3 coding DNA: TGTGCCAGCAGCTATGCGGGGAACACTGAAGCTTTCTTT. It codes for CASSYAGNTEAFF.

This clonotype was seen ten or more times. V is TRBV5-1 and J is TRBJ1-2, with D unclear. From germline, CDR1 is SGHRS and CDR2 YFSETQ. Trimming left V 5 bases short and J 4 bases short, with 15 bases between. CDR3 length: 14 amino acids. CDR3 loop: CASSRPEALYGYTF. For the CDR3, the DNA is TGCGCCAGCAGTCGACCAGAGGCTCTCTATGGCTACACCTTC.

This chain uses TRBV29-1 with TRBJ2-1, with unresolved D. CDR3 length: 11 residues. Germline V gene data show CDR1 as SQVTM and CDR2 as ANQGSEA. The V end lost 2 bases, the J end lost 6 bases, and 5 bases lay between the germline ends. This chain's CDR3 is CSVELGNEQFF. The CDR3 DNA reads as TGCAGCGTTGAATTGGGCAATGAGCAGTTCTTC.

The V call is TRBV10-3, the J call TRBJ1-6, with TRBD1 matching over 7 bases. V was clipped by 10 bases and J by 0 bases; unmatched bases: 6. The CDR3 runs 15 residues. Germline V CDR1 and CDR2: ENHRY, SYGVKD. The CDR3 spells CASIRGSSYNSPLHF. The CDR3, as DNA: TGTGCCAGCATCAGGGGGAGCTCCTATAATTCACCCCTCCACTTT.

The gene calls are TRBV20-1 and TRBJ2-7; TRBD2 is a possible D gene (5 bases). The V end was cut by 3 bases, the J end by 1 base, with 7 bases between. CDR3 length: 12 residues. The V gene's germline CDR1 is DFQATT and CDR2 SNEGSKA (reference sequence). This CDR3 is CSARTNSYEQYF. The CDR3 bases are TGCAGTGCTAGGACTAATTCCTACGAGCAGTACTTC.

In its sample, this clonotype was seen many times. The chain uses TRBV4-2 and TRBJ1-3; 7 positions match TRBD1. V gave up 2 bases and J gave up 4 bases; unmatched junction bases: 5. Germline assignment: CDR1 LGHNA and CDR2 YNFKEQ. The CDR3 has 15 amino acids. The CDR3 sequence: CASSQTRGPGNTIYF. CDR3 in DNA: TGTGCCAGCAGCCAAACTAGGGGGCCAGGAAACACCATATATTTT.

The genes are TRBV15 and TRBJ1-1; 9 bases match TRBD1. CDR1 is LNHNV, CDR2 YYDKDF, per germline (reference sequence). The junction had 15 bases not matched to a gene; V was cut back by 5 bases and J by 11 bases. This CDR3 has 15 residues. The CDR3 sequence: CATSRHPSGDRVAFF. The CDR3 DNA follows: TGTGCCACCAGCCGCCATCCGTCCGGGGACAGGGTGGCTTTCTTT.

As concerns this clonotype: A read error may explain this, as a much larger clone is one base away. The V and J genes are TRBV5-1 and TRBJ1-1; 9 bases are a match to TRBD1. CDR3 size: 14 residues. Looked up from germline, CDR1 is SGHRS and CDR2 is YFSETQ. The CDR3 DNA follows: TGCGCCAGCAGCCAGGGACAGGGCGACACTGAAGCTCTCTTT. Protein product: CASSQGQGDTEALF. Complete variable domain (other parts from reference TRBV5-1 and TRBJ1-1): KAGVTQTPRYLIKTRGQQVTLSCSPISGHRSVSWYQQTPGQGLQFLFEYFSETQRNKGNFPGRFSGRQFSNSRSEMNVSTLELGDSALYLCASSQGQGDTEALFGQGTRLTVV.

This clonotype occurred many times. The chain has TRBV20-1 and TRBJ2-5, with D possibly TRBD2 on 6 matching bases. The length of the CDR3 is 16 residues. Germline V gene lookup returns CDR1 DFQATT and CDR2 SNEGSKA (reference sequence). The V end was cut by 3 bases, the J end by 4 bases, with 21 bases between. The CDR3 nucleotides read TGCAGTGCTAGTTCTCTAAACGGGGGATTCGGAGAGACCCAGTACTTC. It codes for CSASSLNGGFGETQYF.

In the case of this clonotype: A read error may explain this, as a much larger clone is one base away. The chain recombines TRBV7-9 with TRBJ1-1; the match to TRBD1 covers 10 bases. Germline CDR1 SEHNR, CDR2 FQNEAQ (reference sequence). V was pared by 4 bases and J by 10 bases, with 3 bases of the junction left unmatched. This CDR3 contains 12 residues. The CDR3 here is CASSSGTGAAFF. The CDR3 DNA reads TGTGCCAGCAGCTCGGGGACAGGGGCAGCTTTCTTT.

This clonotype was seen more than once but under ten times. The chain combines TRBV3-1 with TRBJ2-7, with D perhaps matching TRBD1 (6 bases). Trimming removed 2 bases from V and 3 bases from J, with 11 bases in between. This CDR3 is 14 amino acids long. Germline CDR1 reads LGHDT; CDR2 reads YNNKEL (reference sequence). The CDR3 is CASSQPGHLYEQYF. The CDR3 nucleotides read TGTGCCAGCAGCCAACCGGGACATCTCTACGAGCAGTACTTC.

Many counts were recorded for this clonotype. This chain joins TRBV15 and TRBJ1-2, with a tentative D call TRBD1 (5 bases). Trimming stripped 0 bases from V and 0 bases from J, with 17 bases between. CDR3 length: 18 residues. Looked up from germline, CDR1 is LNHNV and CDR2 is YYDKDF (reference sequence). CDR3 DNA sequence: TGTGCCACCAGCAGAGATCCACCGGCAATGGGGGCTAACTATGGCTACACCTTC. Its translation is CATSRDPPAMGANYGYTF.

On this clonotype: This may arise from a read error, as a much more abundant clone is one base away. V is TRBV15 and J is TRBJ2-5, with 8 nucleotides matching TRBD2. This CDR3 contains 14 residues. CDR1 LNHNV and CDR2 YYDKDF come from the germline V gene (reference sequence). The CDR3 DNA reads TGTGCTATCCCCGGAAGCGGGAGTGGAGAGACCCAGTACTTC. Translation: CAIPGSGSGETQYF.

As DNA, the CDR3 is TGCAGTGCTTCCGGGGGGCTAGCGGGCACCTACGAGCAGTACTTC. It yields the protein CSASGGLAGTYEQYF. The chain links TRBV20-1 to TRBJ2-7; TRBD2 aligns across 8 bases. The CDR3 totals 15 residues. Germline CDR1 and CDR2: DFQATT and SNEGSKA (reference sequence). J gave up 2 bases and V 5 bases, and 11 bases lay outside the gene matches.

This sequence joins TRBV7-9 and TRBJ1-1; D is uncertain. Germline-derived CDR1 and CDR2 are SEHNR and FQNEAQ (reference sequence). The CDR3 extends over 15 amino acids. V was shortened by 6 bases and J by 4 bases, with 18 bases between the two germline ends. In nucleotides, the CDR3 is TGTGCCAGCAGTAACACCGAGGGATCTGGCACTGAAGCTTTCTTT. This encodes CASSNTEGSGTEAFF.

Ten or more counts support this clonotype. The rearrangement links TRBV7-6 to TRBJ1-3; D call uncertain. CDR1 and CDR2 from the germline V gene are SGHVS and FNYEAQ. Trimming left V 5 bases short and J 0 bases short, with 14 bases between. CDR3 length: 16 amino acids. The CDR3 sequence is CASSPYAASSGNTIYF. The CDR3 coding sequence is TGTGCCAGCAGCCCCTATGCAGCCAGCTCTGGAAACACCATATATTTT.